This T cell receptor (beta chain) was recorded in a study of blood T cell repertoires in COVID-19. Study summary: The study drew acute and convalescent COVID-19 samples from the United States, Italy and Spain. The analysed material was cDNA or gDNA that came from T cells, B-cell-depleted T cells, or PBMCs.

The authors' processing: Amplified reference gene primers provided the basis for estimating nucleated cell counts. Profiled with immunoSEQ multiplex PCR; TCRdb holds only in-frame clones, not every one. V, J and clone size were drawn from that table, and D and trimming were deduced from the DNA. The sample carries about 480,000 clones, roughly 88% recorded once. Enrolled during active infection, Seattle patients were then followed longitudinally. This CDR3 contains 12 residues. Deletions cut 5 bases from V and 3 bases from J, with 10 bases between. CDR1 GTSNPN and CDR2 SVGIG come from the germline V gene (reference sequence).

This clonotype originated in a woman aged 45 to 65 with COVID-19, enrolled during active disease. V is TRBV30 and J is TRBJ1-2; D might be TRBD1 (6 bases). The source material was peripheral blood. The DNA for the CDR3 is TGTGCCTGGGGAACAGGGCACTATGGCTACACCTTC. Protein product: CAWGTGHYGYTF.